This T cell receptor (beta chain) was sequenced for a study of response to subunit inactivated influenza vaccine. Deletions cut 4 bases from V and 0 bases from J, with 19 bases between. CDR3 length: 17 amino acids. Germline CDR1 is MNHEY and CDR2 is SMNVEV (reference sequence). MiXCR, run by TCRdb on the RT-PCR reads, gives a single entry per CDR3 protein. The sample yields roughly 460,000 distinct CDR3 sequences, roughly 11% seen once. This clonotype was seen ten or more times. Its antigen is undetermined. Findings of the study overall: A suggestion made by the authors is that each seasonal influenza vaccination recruits few new T cells.

Sample: PBMCs from blood, taken 40 to 50 days after vaccination. The chain combines TRBV27 with TRBJ2-7, with a weak D call TRBD2 (5 bases). The TCR originated in a man in his forties or fifties who received an inactivated influenza vaccine. CDR3 coding DNA: TGTGCCAGCAGTTCATTAGGGTCCCCGGGGAGCTCCTACGAGCAGTACTTC. Residues: CASSSLGSPGSSYEQYF.